This entry lists 23 T cell receptor beta chains sequenced from one sample in a study of blood T cell repertoires in COVID-19. The repertoire was sequenced with immunoSEQ multiplex PCR; TCRdb's copy has only in-frame clones and lacks some. The sample holds about 48,000 clones; about 92% are singletons and the top ten take around 30%. The source material was peripheral blood. All receptors derive from a woman aged 80 or over with acute or convalescent COVID-19.

V is TRBV9 and J is TRBJ2-1; D perhaps matches TRBD1 (5 bases). With 3 bases removed from V and 0 bases from J, the gap between germline ends came to 10 bases. The CDR3 totals 15 residues. CDR1 SGDLS and CDR2 YYNGEE come from the germline V gene. CDR3 DNA: TGTGCCAGCAGCGAAGGGGTGGGCTCCTACAATGAGCAGTTCTTC. Its protein is CASSEGVGSYNEQFF.

V is TRBV3-1 (or the pseudogene TRBV3-2) and J is TRBJ1-2; D not certain. This CDR3 has 12 residues. CDR1 and CDR2 (germline): LGHDT, YNNKEL (reference sequence). V was shortened by 1 base and J by 6 bases, with 6 bases between the two germline ends. The CDR3, as DNA: TGTGCCAGCAGCCAAGTCCGGGATGGCTACACCTTC. Translated, it gives CASSQVRDGYTF.

V is TRBV5-6 and J is TRBJ1-5; no reliable D call. V was pared by 1 base and J by 3 bases, with 11 bases between. The CDR3 has 15 residues. Germline CDR1 reads SGHDT; CDR2 reads YYEEEE. The CDR3 is CASSLLTDYNQPQHF. In nucleotides, the CDR3 is TGTGCCAGCAGCTTGTTAACAGACTACAATCAGCCCCAGCATTTT.

The gene calls are TRBV27 and TRBJ2-1; 14 bases are shared with TRBD2. The germline gives CDR1 MNHEY, CDR2 SMNVEV (reference sequence). The CDR3 covers 16 residues. Trimming at V came to 5 bases and at J to 6 bases, leaving 6 bases not matched to a gene. The CDR3 DNA is TGTGCCAGCAGTCCCCGGGGACTAGCGGGGGCCAATGAGCAGTTCTTC. Translation gives CASSPRGLAGANEQFF.

The chain combines TRBV19 with TRBJ1-5; tentative D call: TRBD1 (6 bases). The V end was cut by 6 bases, the J end by 2 bases, with 11 bases between. The germline V gene has CDR1 LNHDA and CDR2 SQIVND (reference sequence). The CDR3 is 14 amino acids. This CDR3 is CASSRDIGNQPQHF. The CDR3 region has the DNA TGTGCCAGTAGCCGGGACATCGGCAATCAGCCCCAGCATTTT.

The chain combines TRBV6-5 with TRBJ2-5; 7 bases match TRBD1. CDR1 and CDR2 (germline): MNHEY, SVGAGI. J gave up 3 bases and V 5 bases, and 3 bases lay outside the gene matches. The CDR3 runs 13 residues. CDR3 in DNA: TGTGCCAGCAGTAAAACAGGGGAAGAGACCCAGTACTTC. It specifies CASSKTGEETQYF.

The genes are TRBV7-2 and TRBJ1-6, with a tentative D call TRBD1 (5 bases). The V gene lost 3 bases and the J gene lost 6 bases, with 15 bases spanning the gap. The CDR3 has 16 amino acids. Germline CDR1 is SGHTA and CDR2 is FQGNSA. The CDR3 spells CASSLANPGGNSPLHF. The DNA of the CDR3 is TGTGCCAGCAGCTTGGCGAACCCCGGGGGTAATTCACCCCTCCACTTT.

This clone showed up just a few times. The V gene is TRBV7-8, the J gene TRBJ1-1; 9 bases match TRBD1. The trim removed 0 bases at V and 6 bases at J, leaving 8 bases unmatched. This CDR3 comprises 16 residues. CDR1 SGHVS and CDR2 FQNEAQ come from the germline V gene. CDR3 bases: TGTGCCAGCAGCTTAGCTAGGACAGGGGATAGGGCTGAAGCTTTCTTT. It specifies CASSLARTGDRAEAFF. The full variable domain, completed using reference TRBV7-8 and TRBJ1-1, is GAGVSQSPRYKVAKRGQDVALRCDPISGHVSLFWYQQALGQGPEFLTYFQNEAQLDKSGLPSDRFFAERPEGSVSTLKIQRTQQEDSAVYLCASSLARTGDRAEAFFGQGTRLTVV.

This clone was seen a few times. The chain couples TRBV2 to TRBJ2-2, with D possibly matching TRBD1 (5 bases). The CDR3 extends over 14 amino acids. Germline V CDR1 and CDR2: SNHLY, FYNNEI. V dropped 8 bases and J dropped 3 bases, with 13 bases sitting between them. This CDR3 reads CASSFRVDTGELFF. The CDR3, as DNA: TGTGCCAGCTCATTCAGGGTCGACACCGGGGAGCTGTTTTTT.

This clone came up a few times. The genes are TRBV4-2 and TRBJ2-5, with 10 positions matching TRBD2. Unmatched junction bases numbered 18, after V lost 4 bases and J lost 4 bases. CDR3 length equals 19 residues. The germline V gene has CDR1 LGHNA and CDR2 YNFKEQ. CDR3 DNA: TGTGCCAGCAGCCCCCGAGGGTTAGCGGGGGGCCACCGGTTAGAGACCCAGTACTTC. It is translated as CASSPRGLAGGHRLETQYF.

This clone was observed a handful of times. The chain employs TRBV12-3 or TRBV12-4 and TRBJ1-5; D unclear. The CDR3 covers 12 residues. The germline V and J ends were trimmed by 8 bases and 1 base, with 6 bases remaining between them. The chain's CDR3 is CASRGSNQPQHF. CDR3 sequence (DNA): TGTGCCAGCCGAGGAAGCAATCAGCCCCAGCATTTT.

V is TRBV27 and J is TRBJ1-3; a possible D gene is TRBD1 (5 bases). Trimming left V 6 bases short and J 0 bases short, with 12 bases between. This CDR3 comprises 15 residues. Germline V gives CDR1 MNHEY, CDR2 SMNVEV (reference sequence). CDR3 DNA sequence: TGTGCCAGCAGCCTAACCCAGGGCTCTGGAAACACCATATATTTT. The encoded protein is CASSLTQGSGNTIYF.

This chain joins TRBV5-8 and TRBJ2-3, with 9 bases matching TRBD1. Trimming at V came to 4 bases and at J to 4 bases, leaving 4 bases not matched to a gene. The germline CDR1 and CDR2 sequences are SGHTS and YDEGEE. The CDR3 consists of 14 residues. In DNA, the CDR3 is TGTGCCAGCAGCCACGGGACAGGGCCAGATACGCAGTATTTT. Residues: CASSHGTGPDTQYF.

V is TRBV27 and J is TRBJ2-3; 8 bases align to TRBD2. Trimming at V came to 3 bases and at J to 0 bases, leaving 17 bases not matched to a gene. The germline V gene encodes CDR1 MNHEY and CDR2 SMNVEV (reference sequence). The CDR3 has 20 amino acids. CDR3 region: CASSFWGGGLKRHSTDTQYF. CDR3 coding DNA: TGTGCCAGCAGTTTTTGGGGCGGGGGGCTGAAAAGGCATAGCACAGATACGCAGTATTTT.

V gene TRBV10-2 combines with J gene TRBJ1-4; TRBD1 matches at 7 bases. CDR3 length equals 16 residues. Germline CDR1 reads WSHSY; CDR2 reads SAAADI. V shed 10 bases, J shed 6 bases, and the junction held 17 bases outside the gene matches. CDR3 loop: CAIAETGLDGDEKLFF. The CDR3 DNA follows: TGCGCCATCGCTGAGACAGGGTTGGACGGAGATGAAAAACTGTTTTTT.

The chain couples TRBV5-8 to TRBJ1-5, with TRBD1 identical over 7 bases. The ends lost 4 bases at V and 6 bases at J; junction bases unmatched: 7. Germline CDR1 and CDR2: SGHTS and YDEGEE. There are 14 residues in the CDR3. The CDR3 reads CASSPRQGLQPQHF. The CDR3 region has the DNA TGTGCCAGCAGCCCCAGACAGGGACTTCAGCCCCAGCATTTT.

The chain has TRBV28 and TRBJ1-2; 9 nucleotides align to TRBD1. Unmatched junction bases numbered 7, after V lost 6 bases and J lost 8 bases. Germline V gene sequence: CDR1 MDHEN, CDR2 SYDVKM. This CDR3 has 13 amino acids. The CDR3: CASRLDRGSGYTF. The DNA of the CDR3 is TGTGCCAGCAGGTTGGACAGGGGTTCGGGCTACACCTTC.

This clone occurred once. V is TRBV2 and J is TRBJ1-5, with D perhaps matching TRBD1 (5 bases). The germline V gene encodes CDR1 SNHLY and CDR2 FYNNEI. The CDR3 covers 13 residues. V gave up 2 bases and J gave up 7 bases, with 9 bases separating them. The CDR3 DNA reads TGTGCCAGCAGTGAAACCAGGGCCCAGCCCCAGCATTTT. Its protein product is CASSETRAQPQHF. Combining the CDR3 with reference TRBV2 and TRBJ1-5 gives the whole variable domain EPEVTQTPSHQVTQMGQEVILRCVPISNHLYFYWYRQILGQKVEFLVSFYNNEISEKSEIFDDQFSVERPDGSNFTLKIRSTKLEDSAMYFCASSETRAQPQHFGDGTRLSIL.

V is TRBV10-1 and J is TRBJ2-1; TRBD1 agrees at 7 bases. This CDR3 is built from 15 residues. The germline V gene has CDR1 WNHNN and CDR2 SYGVQD (reference sequence). The V segment lost 2 bases and the J segment 7 bases; nucleotides outside the gene matches: 8. The CDR3 DNA is TGCGCCAGCAGTGAGAAGGGGGCGTTTATTAATGAGCAGTTCTTC. This encodes CASSEKGAFINEQFF.

This chain uses TRBV5-1 with TRBJ1-2; 7 positions match TRBD1. Trimming cost V 0 bases and J 7 bases; bases outside gene matches: 9. Germline CDR1 reads SGHRS; CDR2 reads YFSETQ. This CDR3 contains 15 residues. CDR3 amino acids: CASSLGTGESFGYTF. The CDR3 DNA sequence: TGCGCCAGCAGCTTGGGTACAGGGGAATCTTTTGGCTACACCTTC.

The CDR3 spells CASSSSGGGTEAFF. As DNA, the CDR3 is TGTGCCAGCAGTTCCTCGGGGGGTGGCACTGAAGCTTTCTTT. The chain is built from TRBV6-5 and TRBJ1-1; possibly TRBD1 for D (5 bases). The CDR3 has 14 amino acids. V was trimmed by 4 bases and J by 4 bases, leaving 13 bases between them. Germline V lookup: CDR1 MNHEY, CDR2 SVGAGI.

About this clone: The same CDR3 is also encoded by other DNA sequences in this sample. J is TRBJ1-2 and V is TRBV5-1; D remains ambiguous. This CDR3 spans 14 amino acids. Germline V gives CDR1 SGHRS, CDR2 YFSETQ. Trimming took 0 bases from V and 8 from J, leaving 14 bases between them. Here the CDR3 reads CASSLGQGGYGYTF. In nucleotides, the CDR3 is TGCGCCAGCAGCTTGGGCCAAGGCGGCTACGGCTACACCTTC.

The gene calls are TRBV19 and TRBJ1-1, with TRBD1 as a possible D gene (6 bases). This CDR3 has 15 residues. V was trimmed by 5 bases and J by 8 bases, leaving 21 bases between them. Germline CDR1 is LNHDA and CDR2 is SQIVND (reference sequence). DNA for the CDR3: TGTGCCAGTAGTGAACAGCCGGACAGTGTGGGCGAAGCTTTCTTT. This codes for CASSEQPDSVGEAFF.